This T cell receptor beta chain came from a study of CD8+CD57+ T cells in acquired aplastic anemia (dated by TCRdb to 2017 to 2018). Some background on the complete study: Extracted DNA from sorted CD4+ and CD8+ cells averaged about 3.4 ug, ranging from roughly 0.17 to 30 ug.

A distance of 5 bases separates the germline ends of V and J, which lose 1 base and 2 bases respectively. The germline V gene specifies MGHDK as CDR1 and SYGVNS as CDR2. From the cysteine up to the phenylalanine, the CDR3 has a length of 14 residues. Just the 42-base CDR3 DNA is kept, in frame starting at base 1. TCR beta VDJ combination and CDR3 sequence profiling used genomic DNA as the template. An Illumina HiSeq 2000 was the platform used for TCR repertoire sequencing. Under the source paper's analysis protocol: Repertoire assessment relied on Simpson's diversity index, CDR3 size and DJ length profiles, and TRBV/TRBJ rearrangement plots. The most abundant DNA sequence in the deep sequencing data was taken as the immunodominant clone. CDR3 amino acid sequences were checked for sharing across subjects and were also compared against the VDJdb database and published repertoires. The raw public data were reprocessed by TCRdb itself: fastp quality trimming at Q25, MiXCR clonotype calling, in-frame beta chains only. One record per CDR3 amino acid sequence lists the most common genes and DNA. TCRdb assigned the V and J calls; the authors' analysis was not used. This sample holds 150,000 to 200,000 distinct CDR3 sequences; 64% were observed only once. 35% to 55% of the sample comes from the top ten.

TCR repertoires of sorted CD4+ and CD8+ blood T cells from severe aplastic anemia patients and healthy subjects were deep-sequenced in the study. Ficoll-Paque density gradient centrifugation was used to isolate peripheral blood mononuclear cells. Before DNA extraction, CD4+ and CD8+ T cells were sorted with FACS or magnetic beads. Study-level results and caveats: No significant difference in CD8+ Simpson's diversity was found between patients and healthy controls (P=0.060). About 29 CD8+ CDR3 sequences were found to be shared between patients and controls, but these sequences appeared to be highly expressed in patients and within the immunodominant clones of the patients.

A word on this clonotype: Its antigen has not been determined. Base qualities are not recorded, but no much larger clone differs from it by a single base.

Sequencing was done on a sample of sorted CD4+, CD8+, or CD8+CD57+ T cells (not recorded which) from PBMCs. Recombination joined TRBV25-1 with TRBJ1-4; no D gene is confidently identified. The clonotype originates from a human donor with severe aplastic anemia or a healthy control (not recorded which). The CDR3 loop reads CASSEWRTNEKLFF. In nucleotide form, the sequence is TGTGCCAGCAGTGAATGGCGGACTAATGAAAAACTGTTTTTT. Reference TRBV25-1 and TRBJ1-4 genes cover what lies past the CDR3, so the full variable domain is EADIYQTPRYLVIGTGKKITLECSQTMGHDKMYWYQQDPGMELHLIHYSYGVNSTEKGDLSSESTVSRIRTEHFPLTLESARPSHTSQYLCASSEWRTNEKLFFGSGTQLSVL.